What follows describes a single T cell receptor (beta chain). Its cognate antigen is unknown. Vbeta (60) and Jbeta (13) primers were used in the PCR. TCRdb's table, derived via immunoSEQ multiplex PCR, lists solely in-frame clones and lacks some. Of 150,000 or so clones listed, roughly 88% are singletons. Trimming removed 1 base from V and 2 bases from J; junction bases left unmatched: 1. CDR1 SGHVS and CDR2 FQNEAQ come from the germline V gene. The CDR3 runs to 16 residues. The sample comes from a study of cytomegalovirus exposure and HLA in healthy donors. Study conclusions and caveats: It was shown in a later analysis that HLA-associated TCR beta chains were more clonally expanded than other, equally common chains. A link between a missense DCLRE1C variant and TCR beta V- and J-gene trimming emerged from a later analysis. The study designated 150 or so TCR beta chains cytomegalovirus-associated.

Sequencing was carried out using PBMCs. The sequence was collected from a man in his fifties in good health and CMV-seropositive. V gene TRBV7-8 combines with J gene TRBJ2-7; 14 nucleotides match TRBD2. The CDR3 region has the DNA TGTGCCAGCAGCTTAGGACTAGCGGGAGGGCCCTACGAGCAGTACGTC. This encodes CASSLGLAGGPYEQYV.